This entry is about one TCR beta chain. As yet, its antigen is unknown. These data originate in a study of cytomegalovirus exposure and HLA in healthy donors. Notes on the study in general: Earlier analysis looked at TCR beta V segments, and most were productive about 87% or about 30% of the time. Approximately 18,000 TCR beta sequences were associated with HLA alleles at 0.05 false discovery rate in a later analysis.

In the PCR, 60 Vbeta and 13 Jbeta primers were used. Repertoires were generated with immunoSEQ multiplex PCR, while TCRdb's copy carries only in-frame clones and drops some. Of some 120,000 clones listed, 75% to 80% are singletons. The CDR3 is made up of 15 amino acids. Germline loops: CDR1 LNHDA, CDR2 SQIVND (reference sequence). Deletions cut 5 bases from V and 0 bases from J, with 14 bases between. The sample taken for sequencing was PBMCs. The receptor was isolated from a man aged 40-49 years in good health and CMV-seronegative. The chain is built from TRBV19 and TRBJ2-7; perhaps TRBD2 as D (5 bases). For the CDR3, the DNA is TGTGCCAGTAGTCTGACTTTGGGGAGCTCCTACGAGCAGTACTTC. It is translated as CASSLTLGSSYEQYF.